The 25 T cell receptor beta chains listed next were all sequenced from one sample in a study of glioma-infiltrating T cells. The iRepertoire nested amplicon-rescue multiplex PCR amplified TCR alpha and beta CDR3s from RNA. TCRdb itself ran the multiplex PCR reads through MiXCR, one entry per CDR3 protein. The sample has more than 300,000 distinct CDR3 sequences; roughly two fifths are singletons. Material: glioma tissue, nonneoplastic brain tissue, or PBMCs (not recorded which). These receptors were collected from a human donor with low-grade glioma or glioblastoma, undergoing nonglioma brain surgery, or in good health (not recorded which).

As regards this clonotype: This sequence may be a read error, since a much larger clone differs from it by one base. The rearrangement uses TRBV7-3 and TRBJ2-1, with D tentatively TRBD1 (6 bases). Germline CDR1 reads SGHTA; CDR2 reads FQGTGA. The CDR3 contains 13 residues. The CDR3 loop reads CASSRGQSDEPFF. The CDR3 DNA follows: TGTGCCAGCAGTCGTGGACAGTCAGATGAGCCGTTCTTC.

The rearrangement links TRBV29-1 to TRBJ2-1; 7 nucleotides match TRBD1. V lost 3 bases, J lost 9 bases, and 8 bases stayed unmatched. This CDR3 is 13 amino acids long. Germline V CDR1 and CDR2: SQVTM, ANQGSEA. CDR3 nucleotide sequence: TGCAGCGTTGATCCTTACAGGGACAGTGAGCAGTTCTTC. It specifies CSVDPYRDSEQFF.

In this sample, this clonotype turned up many times. The gene calls are TRBV4-1 and TRBJ2-1; TRBD1 agrees at 10 bases. Germline lookup yields CDR1 MGHRA and CDR2 YSYEKL. CDR3 length: 15 residues. V shed 5 bases, J shed 0 bases, and the junction held 1 base outside the gene matches. This chain's CDR3 is CASSGDRGSYNEQFF. The CDR3, as DNA: TGCGCCAGCAGCGGGGACAGGGGCTCCTACAATGAGCAGTTCTTC.

This rearrangement joins TRBV7-9 to TRBJ1-2; 8 bases agree with TRBD1. This CDR3 has 14 amino acids. Germline assignment: CDR1 SEHNR and CDR2 FQNEAQ (reference sequence). After removal of 7 bases from V and 7 bases from J, the junction contained 11 bases not matched to a gene. In nucleotides, the CDR3 is TGTGCCAGCACCCTGACAGGGGAAAGCGCTGGCTACACCTTC. It codes for CASTLTGESAGYTF.

Notes on this clonotype: Possible read error: a much larger clone is one base away. The chain employs TRBV20-1 and TRBJ2-7, with D unclear. CDR1 and CDR2 from the germline V gene are DFQATT and SNEGSKA (reference sequence). The CDR3 consists of 13 residues. The CDR3 bases are TGCAATGCCCCTTGGGCCCCCCGCTACGAGCAGTACTTC. Its protein product is CNAPWAPRYEQYF.

This clonotype was picked up one time. V usage is TRBV20-1 and J usage is TRBJ2-7; D possibly matches TRBD1 or TRBD2 (5 bases each). V was cut by 5 bases and J by 3 bases, with 23 bases left in between. The germline gives CDR1 DFQATT, CDR2 SNEGSKA (reference sequence). This CDR3 contains 16 residues. CDR3 in amino acids: CSAPPRLGTPHYEQYF. CDR3 DNA sequence: TGCAGTGCTCCCCCTCGGCTAGGGACCCCTCACTACGAGCAGTACTTC.

This chain joins TRBV5-8 and TRBJ1-1, with D hard to call. V dropped 3 bases and J dropped 0 bases, with 12 bases sitting between them. The CDR3 covers 15 residues. Germline V gene sequence: CDR1 SGHTS, CDR2 YDEGEE. The CDR3 is CASSSTVGMNTEAFF. The CDR3 region has the DNA TGTGCCAGCAGCTCGACGGTGGGGATGAACACTGAAGCTTTCTTT. The full variable domain, its missing parts supplied by reference TRBV5-8 and TRBJ1-1, is EAGVTQSPTHLIKTRGQQATLRCSPISGHTSVYWYQQALGLGLQFLLWYDEGEERNRGNFPPRFSGRQFPNYSSELNVNALELEDSALYLCASSSTVGMNTEAFFGQGTRLTVV.

This chain joins TRBV3-1 and TRBJ2-3, with 10 bases identical to TRBD1. This CDR3 spans 16 amino acids. V gave up 4 bases and J gave up 4 bases; unmatched junction bases: 8. The germline V gene has CDR1 LGHDT and CDR2 YNNKEL (reference sequence). The CDR3 region has the DNA TGTGCCAGCAGCCCGAGGGGCGGACAGGGGGCAGATACGCAGTATTTT. Its protein product is CASSPRGGQGADTQYF.

V gene TRBV7-2 combines with J gene TRBJ1-5, with 9 nucleotides matching TRBD1. Germline V gene sequence: CDR1 SGHTA, CDR2 FQGNSA. The CDR3 runs to 14 residues. Trimming cost V 2 bases and J 6 bases; bases outside gene matches: 2. The CDR3 protein is CASSLTGGGQPQHF. The CDR3 DNA is TGTGCCAGCAGCTTAACAGGGGGCGGTCAGCCCCAGCATTTT.

In this sample, this clonotype turned up many times. This chain joins TRBV28 and TRBJ1-1; D unresolved. Trimming pared 2 bases from V and 2 bases from J, leaving 12 bases between. Germline CDR1 reads MDHEN; CDR2 reads SYDVKM. The CDR3 consists of 15 residues. CDR3 nucleotides: TGTGCCAGCAGTTTAATTCGGCAGAGAAACACTGAAGCTTTCTTT. This sequence encodes CASSLIRQRNTEAFF.

Concerning this clonotype: A read error is possible here, since a much larger clone lies one base away. The chain combines TRBV6-5 with TRBJ2-5; D call uncertain. This CDR3 is built from 14 residues. Germline V gene data show CDR1 as MNHEY and CDR2 as SVGAGI. Here the CDR3 DNA reads TGTGCCAGCAGTTACTCTCGGCTACAAGAGACCCACTACTTC. It is translated as CASSYSRLQETHYF.

This clonotype was counted a few times. The chain uses TRBV7-2 and TRBJ1-1, with 8 bases lining up with TRBD1. In germline, CDR1 is SGHTA, CDR2 FQGNSA. The CDR3 spans 16 residues. Trimming cost V 5 bases and J 4 bases; bases outside gene matches: 12. The CDR3 protein is CASSPPKDRVSTEAFF. CDR3 in DNA: TGTGCCAGCAGCCCCCCCAAGGACAGGGTGTCCACTGAAGCTTTCTTT.

This clonotype was counted only a few times. The chain employs TRBV7-3 and TRBJ2-3, with D possibly TRBD2 on 6 matching bases. In germline, CDR1 is SGHTA, CDR2 FQGTGA. The CDR3 is made up of 16 amino acids. V lost 2 bases and J lost 2, with 14 bases in between. The CDR3, as DNA: TGTGCCAGCAGCTTACGAGGAGGGACCGACACAGATACGCAGTATTTT. This codes for CASSLRGGTDTDTQYF.

The DNA for the CDR3 is TGCAGTGCTAGCAGGGGCGCGGGCATGAACACTGAAGCTTTCTTT. Residues: CSASRGAGMNTEAFF. This sequence joins TRBV20-1 and TRBJ1-1; possible D gene TRBD1, 6 bases. The CDR3 is 15 amino acids. Germline lookup yields CDR1 DFQATT and CDR2 SNEGSKA (reference sequence). Between the trimmed V and J ends, which lost 3 bases and 0 bases, there was a span of 14 bases.

V and J are TRBV7-8 and TRBJ1-1; D gene uncertain. Germline loops: CDR1 SGHVS, CDR2 FQNEAQ. The CDR3 runs 15 residues. V dropped 5 bases and J dropped 4 bases, with 17 bases sitting between them. The CDR3: CASSHSWGQGTEAFF. In DNA, the CDR3 is TGTGCCAGCAGCCACAGTTGGGGTCAAGGCACTGAAGCTTTCTTT.

The chain is built from TRBV6-5 and TRBJ1-4; TRBD1 is a possible D gene (5 bases). In germline, CDR1 is MNHEY, CDR2 SVGAGI. Deletions cut 7 bases from V and 8 bases from J, with 17 bases between. The CDR3 has 14 residues. CDR3 nucleotide sequence: TGTGCCAGCAAACGTTGGAAGGAGGGGGAAAAACTGTTTTTT. Protein: CASKRWKEGEKLFF.

The J gene is TRBJ2-1, the V gene TRBV6-2 or TRBV6-3; D unresolved. The CDR3 is 14 amino acids. CDR1 is MNHEY and CDR2 is SVGEGT in the germline V gene. V was pared by 0 bases and J by 9 bases, with 12 bases between. The CDR3 loop reads CASSYSRASSEQFF. In DNA, the CDR3 is TGTGCCAGCAGTTACTCCCGGGCGTCATCTGAGCAGTTCTTC.

This clonotype was observed a handful of times. This could be a read error, since a much larger clone is one nucleotide away. V is TRBV28 and J is TRBJ2-7; 7 bases agree with TRBD2. The trim removed 2 bases at V and 2 bases at J, leaving 9 bases unmatched. The CDR3 extends over 16 amino acids. Per the germline V gene, CDR1 is MDHEN and CDR2 is SYDVKM. The CDR3 DNA reads as TGTGCCAGCAGTTTACCGCGGACTAGAAGCCCCTACGAGCAGTACTTC. It codes for CASSLPRTRSPYEQYF.

Notes on this clonotype: A single base separates this from a much larger clone, so it may be a read error. The chain employs TRBV6-5 and TRBJ2-3, with a tentative D call TRBD1 (6 bases). The CDR3 loop spans 12 amino acids. Trimming removed 6 bases at V and 7 bases at J, with 11 bases between. Germline assignment: CDR1 MNHEY and CDR2 SVGAGI. This CDR3 is CASRQQGNTQYF. Here the CDR3 DNA reads TGTGCCAGCAGGCAACAGGGTAATACGCAGTATTTT.

This clonotype has a count of ten or more. An end of the junction differs from the germline gene, which may be a read error. This chain's CDR3 is CASTYDWGTGDDEQYF. DNA for the CDR3: TGTGCCAGCACTTACGACTGGGGGACAGGGGACGACGAGCAGTACTTC. The V gene is TRBV6-2 or TRBV6-3, the J gene TRBJ2-7; TRBD1 matches 10 bases. CDR3 length equals 16 residues. From germline, CDR1 is MNHEY and CDR2 SVGEGT.

This clonotype has just a few counts. This chain connects TRBV7-2 to TRBJ1-2, with D possibly being TRBD1 (6 bases). Deletions cut 3 bases from V and 4 bases from J, with 12 bases between. This CDR3 comprises 14 residues. Germline V gene lookup returns CDR1 SGHTA and CDR2 FQGNSA. Written as DNA, the CDR3 is TGTGCCAGCAGCTTTCTCGAGGGGGTCTATGGCTACACCTTC. This encodes CASSFLEGVYGYTF. The full variable domain, rest sourced from reference TRBV7-2 and TRBJ1-2, is GAGVSQSPSNKVTEKGKDVELRCDPISGHTALYWYRQSLGQGLEFLIYFQGNSAPDKSGLPSDRFSAERTGGSVSTLTIQRTQQEDSAVYLCASSFLEGVYGYTFGSGTRLTVV.

The chain combines TRBV7-2 with TRBJ1-1; the D is unclear. The length of the CDR3 is 16 residues. Trimming left V 5 bases short and J 1 base short, with 17 bases between. CDR1 SGHTA and CDR2 FQGNSA come from the germline V gene. The CDR3: CASSLMREVGNTEAFF. CDR3 in DNA: TGTGCCAGCAGCCTTATGAGAGAGGTAGGGAACACTGAAGCTTTCTTT.

J is TRBJ2-7 and V is TRBV2; possible D gene TRBD2, 6 bases. Trimming removed 6 bases at V and 6 bases at J, with 15 bases between. CDR1 and CDR2 (germline): SNHLY, FYNNEI. The CDR3 covers 13 residues. CDR3 coding DNA: TGTGCCAGCAGCCCGGAGGGACGAAGCGAGCAGTACTTC. This translates into CASSPEGRSEQYF.

Remarks on this clonotype: One junction end disagrees with the germline gene, perhaps due to a read error. This rearrangement joins TRBV10-3 to TRBJ2-7; no definite D call. The germline V gene has CDR1 ENHRY and CDR2 SYGVKD. The CDR3 loop spans 12 amino acids. Here the CDR3 reads CAISESRNEQYF. The CDR3, as DNA: TGTGCCATCAGCGAGTCGCGAAACGAGCAGTACTTC.

The CDR3 here is CASSRQGTNTGELFF. For the CDR3, the DNA is TGTGCCAGCAGTCGACAGGGGACGAACACCGGGGAGCTGTTTTTT. This chain connects TRBV28 to TRBJ2-2; 8 bases match TRBD1. J gave up 0 bases and V 5 bases, and 2 bases lay outside the gene matches. The length of the CDR3 is 15 residues. Per germline, CDR1 MDHEN and CDR2 SYDVKM.